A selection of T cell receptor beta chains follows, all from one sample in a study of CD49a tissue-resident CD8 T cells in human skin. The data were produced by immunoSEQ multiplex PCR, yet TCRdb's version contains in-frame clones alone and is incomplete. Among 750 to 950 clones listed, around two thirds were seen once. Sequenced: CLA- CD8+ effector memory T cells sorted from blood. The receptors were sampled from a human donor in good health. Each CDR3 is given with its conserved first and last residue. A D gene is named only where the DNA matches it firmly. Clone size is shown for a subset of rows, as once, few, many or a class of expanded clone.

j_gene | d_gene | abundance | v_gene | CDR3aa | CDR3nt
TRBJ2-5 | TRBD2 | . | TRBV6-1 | CASSPLAGPQETQYF | TGTGCCAGCAGCCCACTAGCGGGGCCGCAAGAGACCCAGTACTTC
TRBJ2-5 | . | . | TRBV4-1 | CATSPGSLQETQYF | TGCGCCACCTCCCCGGGAAGCCTACAAGAGACCCAGTACTTC
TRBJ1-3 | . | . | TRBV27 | CASSFGYF | TGTGCCAGCAGTTTCGGGTATTTT
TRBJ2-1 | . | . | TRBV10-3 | CAISRGNEQFF | TGTGCCATCAGCAGGGGAAATGAGCAGTTCTTC
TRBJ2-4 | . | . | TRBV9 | CASSVGSGDIQYF | TGTGCCAGCAGCGTAGGGTCGGGGGACATTCAGTACTTC
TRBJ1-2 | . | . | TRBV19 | CASSIIAGNYGYTF | TGTGCCAGTAGTATTATAGCGGGGAACTATGGCTACACCTTC
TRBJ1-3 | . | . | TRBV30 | CAWADSGNTIYF | TGTGCCTGGGCGGACTCTGGAAACACCATATATTTT
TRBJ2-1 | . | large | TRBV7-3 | CASAPLAGGMREQFF | TGTGCCAGCGCCCCGCTCGCTGGCGGGATGCGGGAGCAGTTCTTC
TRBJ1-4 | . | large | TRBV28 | CASSFLVSRGLDEKLFF | TGTGCCAGCAGTTTTTTGGTGAGCCGGGGGTTGGATGAAAAACTGTTTTTT
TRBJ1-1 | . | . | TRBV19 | CASSIVRKTEAFF | TGTGCCAGTAGTATAGTCAGAAAGACTGAAGCTTTCTTT
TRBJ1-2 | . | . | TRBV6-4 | CASSNETSRGAYGYTF | TGTGCCAGCAGCAACGAAACAAGCCGGGGGGCCTATGGCTACACCTTC
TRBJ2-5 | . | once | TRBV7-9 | CASSLGSGQYF | TGTGCCAGCAGCCTAGGGAGCGGACAGTACTTC
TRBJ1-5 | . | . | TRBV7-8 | CASSLATGQHQPQHF | TGTGCCAGCAGCTTAGCGACAGGTCAACATCAGCCCCAGCATTTT
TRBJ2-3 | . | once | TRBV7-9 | CASSLEDFTDTQYF | TGTGCCAGCAGCTTAGAGGACTTCACAGATACGCAGTATTTT